These T cell receptor beta chains were read from a single sample in a study of blood T cell repertoires in COVID-19. Method: immunoSEQ multiplex PCR; TCRdb's copy keeps in-frame clones and lacks some. The sample consists of about 270,000 clones, roughly 91% of them appearing once. Sequencing input: PBMCs or T cells enriched from blood (not recorded which). Receptor source: a woman aged 60-70 years who had recovered from COVID-19. Both conserved end residues are part of each CDR3. The D gene is left open where the match is weak. Rows may omit the clone size; those that give it use once, few, many or a size class.

clone size: -; D gene: -; V gene: TRBV28; J gene: TRBJ1-1; CDR3 DNA: TGTGCCAGCAGTTTCTCTCTCTCCACTGAAGCTTTCTTT; CDR3 protein: CASSFSLSTEAFF
clone size: few; D gene: TRBD1; V gene: TRBV6-5; J gene: TRBJ1-4; CDR3 DNA: TGTGCCAGCAGTACTCGGCAGGGGGCTGGAAAACTGTTTTTT; CDR3 protein: CASSTRQGAGKLFF
clone size: -; D gene: -; V gene: TRBV7-9; J gene: TRBJ2-3; CDR3 DNA: TGTGCCAGCAGCTTAGAGGGGGCGGGGATTAATACGCAGTATTTT; CDR3 protein: CASSLEGAGINTQYF
clone size: -; D gene: TRBD2; V gene: TRBV5-4; J gene: TRBJ2-2; CDR3 DNA: TGTGCCAGCACCCGCCGTTCAAGCGGGGCCGGGGAGCTGTTTTTT; CDR3 protein: CASTRRSSGAGELFF
clone size: -; D gene: -; V gene: TRBV11-3; J gene: TRBJ2-7; CDR3 DNA: TGTGCCAGCAGCTTAGATCCCAGGGCCTCCTACGAGCAGTACTTC; CDR3 protein: CASSLDPRASYEQYF
clone size: -; D gene: -; V gene: TRBV6-2/TRBV6-3; J gene: TRBJ1-2; CDR3 DNA: TGTGCCAGCAGCCCCCCCGGGGGCGGGAGTCTATATGGCTACACCTTC; CDR3 protein: CASSPPGGGSLYGYTF
clone size: -; D gene: TRBD2; V gene: TRBV4-1; J gene: TRBJ2-7; CDR3 DNA: TGCGCCAGCAGCCAACTAGCGGGAGTATGGGTTGCCGAGCAGTACTTC; CDR3 protein: CASSQLAGVWVAEQYF
clone size: few; D gene: -; V gene: TRBV11-2; J gene: TRBJ2-7; CDR3 DNA: TGTGCCAGCAGCTTAGTGCCAGACGAGCAGTACTTC; CDR3 protein: CASSLVPDEQYF
clone size: once; D gene: TRBD1; V gene: TRBV29-1; J gene: TRBJ2-3; CDR3 DNA: TGCAGCGTTGATTGGGACAGGGGTTCAGATACGCAGTATTTT; CDR3 protein: CSVDWDRGSDTQYF
clone size: once; D gene: TRBD2; V gene: TRBV11-3; J gene: TRBJ2-2; CDR3 DNA: TGTGCCAGCAGTCGGGGGGTTCGGGAGCTGTTTTTT; CDR3 protein: CASSRGVRELFF
clone size: -; D gene: TRBD1; V gene: TRBV28; J gene: TRBJ1-5; CDR3 DNA: TGTGCCAGCACCAAAACAACAGGGGCCTCCAATCAGCCCCAGCATTTT; CDR3 protein: CASTKTTGASNQPQHF
clone size: -; D gene: -; V gene: TRBV3-1/TRBV3-2; J gene: TRBJ2-6; CDR3 DNA: TGTGCCAGCAGCCAGGGACACTTTTTAGCCGTCCTGACTTTC; CDR3 protein: CASSQGHFLAVLTF
clone size: -; D gene: TRBD1; V gene: TRBV2; J gene: TRBJ1-1; CDR3 DNA: TGTGCCAGCGGGACAGGGAACACTGAAGCTTTCTTT; CDR3 protein: CASGTGNTEAFF
clone size: -; D gene: -; V gene: TRBV6-5; J gene: TRBJ1-5; CDR3 DNA: TGTGCCACCCAGGGGTCCCTTAGCAATCAGCCCCAGCATTTT; CDR3 protein: CATQGSLSNQPQHF
clone size: once; D gene: TRBD1; V gene: TRBV29-1; J gene: TRBJ2-2; CDR3 DNA: TGCAGCGTGGAAGACAGGGGGAACACCGGGGAGCTGTTTTTT; CDR3 protein: CSVEDRGNTGELFF
clone size: -; D gene: -; V gene: TRBV18; J gene: TRBJ2-7; CDR3 DNA: TGTGCCAGCTCACCGGGGACAAGCACCTACGAGCAGTACTTC; CDR3 protein: CASSPGTSTYEQYF
clone size: -; D gene: TRBD2; V gene: TRBV6-5; J gene: TRBJ2-5; CDR3 DNA: TGTGCCAGCAAGAGGAGCGGGGGCTTGGGGGAGACCCAGTACTTC; CDR3 protein: CASKRSGGLGETQYF